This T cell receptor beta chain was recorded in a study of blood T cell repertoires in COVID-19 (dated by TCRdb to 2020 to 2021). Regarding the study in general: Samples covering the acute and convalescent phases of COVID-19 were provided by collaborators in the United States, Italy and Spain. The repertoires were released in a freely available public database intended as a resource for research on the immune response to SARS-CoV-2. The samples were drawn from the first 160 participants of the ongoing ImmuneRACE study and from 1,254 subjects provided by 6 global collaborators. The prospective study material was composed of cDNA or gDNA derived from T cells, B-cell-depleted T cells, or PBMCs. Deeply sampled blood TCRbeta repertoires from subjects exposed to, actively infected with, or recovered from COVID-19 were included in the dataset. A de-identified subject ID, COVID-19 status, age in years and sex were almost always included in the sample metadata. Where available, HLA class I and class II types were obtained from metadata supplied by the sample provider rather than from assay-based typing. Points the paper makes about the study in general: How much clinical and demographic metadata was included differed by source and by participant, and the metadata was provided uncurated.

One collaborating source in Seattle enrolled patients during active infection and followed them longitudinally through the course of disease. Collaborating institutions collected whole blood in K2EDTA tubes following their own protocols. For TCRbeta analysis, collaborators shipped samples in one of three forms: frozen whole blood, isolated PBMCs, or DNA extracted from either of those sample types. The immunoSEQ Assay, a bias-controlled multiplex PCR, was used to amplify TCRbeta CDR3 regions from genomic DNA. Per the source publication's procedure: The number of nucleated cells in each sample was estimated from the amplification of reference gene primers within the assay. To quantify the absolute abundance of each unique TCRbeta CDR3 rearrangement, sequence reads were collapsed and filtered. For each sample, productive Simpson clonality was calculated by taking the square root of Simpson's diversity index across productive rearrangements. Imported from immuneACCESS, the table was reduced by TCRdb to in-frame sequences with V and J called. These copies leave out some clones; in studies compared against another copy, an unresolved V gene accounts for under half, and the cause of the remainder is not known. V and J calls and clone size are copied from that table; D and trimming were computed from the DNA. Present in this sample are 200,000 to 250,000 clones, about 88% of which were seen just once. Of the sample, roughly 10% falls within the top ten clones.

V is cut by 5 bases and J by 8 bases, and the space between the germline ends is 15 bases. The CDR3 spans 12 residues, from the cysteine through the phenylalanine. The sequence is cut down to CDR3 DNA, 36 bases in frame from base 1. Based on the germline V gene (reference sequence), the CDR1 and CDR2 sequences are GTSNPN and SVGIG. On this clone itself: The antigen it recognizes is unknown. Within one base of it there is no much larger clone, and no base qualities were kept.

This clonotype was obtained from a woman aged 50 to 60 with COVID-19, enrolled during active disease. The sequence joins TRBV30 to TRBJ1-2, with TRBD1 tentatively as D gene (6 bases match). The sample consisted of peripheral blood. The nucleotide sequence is TGTGCCTGGGGTAGGGGGTGGTACGGCTACACCTTC. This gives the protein CAWGRGWYGYTF.